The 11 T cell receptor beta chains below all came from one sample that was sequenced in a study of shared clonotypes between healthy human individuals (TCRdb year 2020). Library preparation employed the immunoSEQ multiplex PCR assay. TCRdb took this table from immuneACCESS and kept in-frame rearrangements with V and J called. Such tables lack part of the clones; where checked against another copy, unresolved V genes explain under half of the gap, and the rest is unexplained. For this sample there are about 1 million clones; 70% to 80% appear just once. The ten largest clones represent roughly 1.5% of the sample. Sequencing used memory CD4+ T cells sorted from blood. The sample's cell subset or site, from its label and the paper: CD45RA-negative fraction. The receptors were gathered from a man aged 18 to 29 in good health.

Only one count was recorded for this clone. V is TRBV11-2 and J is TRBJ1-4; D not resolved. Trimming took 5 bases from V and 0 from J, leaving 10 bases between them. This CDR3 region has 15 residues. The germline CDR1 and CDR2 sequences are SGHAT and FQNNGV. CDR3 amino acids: CASSPLRATNEKLFF. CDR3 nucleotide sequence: TGTGCCAGCAGCCCCCTCCGGGCAACTAATGAAAAACTGTTTTTT. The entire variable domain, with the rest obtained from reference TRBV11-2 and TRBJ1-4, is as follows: EAGVAQSPRYKIIEKRQSVAFWCNPISGHATLYWYQQILGQGPKLLIQFQNNGVVDDSQLPKDRFSAERLKGVDSTLKIQPAKLEDSAVYLCASSPLRATNEKLFFGSGTQLSVL.

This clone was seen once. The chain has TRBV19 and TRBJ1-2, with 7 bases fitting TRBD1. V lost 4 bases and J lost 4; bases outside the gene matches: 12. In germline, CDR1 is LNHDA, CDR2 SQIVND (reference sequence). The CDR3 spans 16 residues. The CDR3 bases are TGTGCCAGTAGTACGGGACAGCGAGCAAGGTCCTATGGCTACACCTTC. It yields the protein CASSTGQRARSYGYTF.

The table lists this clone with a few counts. CDR3 sequence reads: CASSLFIAANEQFF. In DNA, the CDR3 is TGTGCCAGCAGTTTATTTATAGCGGCGAATGAGCAGTTCTTC. The rearrangement uses TRBV27 and TRBJ2-1, with D possibly matching TRBD2 (6 bases). The CDR3 is 14 residues long. V dropped 1 base and J dropped 7 bases, with 11 bases sitting between them. In germline, CDR1 is MNHEY, CDR2 SMNVEV (reference sequence).

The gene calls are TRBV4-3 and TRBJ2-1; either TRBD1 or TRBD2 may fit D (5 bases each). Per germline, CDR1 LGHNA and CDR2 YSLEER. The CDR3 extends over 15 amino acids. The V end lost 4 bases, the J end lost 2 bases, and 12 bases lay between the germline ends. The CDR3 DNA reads TGCGCCAGCAGCCCCGAGAGAGGGGCCTACAATGAGCAGTTCTTC. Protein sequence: CASSPERGAYNEQFF.

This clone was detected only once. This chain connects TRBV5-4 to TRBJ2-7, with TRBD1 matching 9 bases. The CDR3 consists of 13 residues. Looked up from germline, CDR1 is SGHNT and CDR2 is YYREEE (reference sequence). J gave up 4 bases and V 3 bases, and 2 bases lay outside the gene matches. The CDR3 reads CASSWDREYEQYF. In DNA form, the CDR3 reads TGTGCCAGCAGCTGGGACAGGGAATACGAGCAGTACTTC.

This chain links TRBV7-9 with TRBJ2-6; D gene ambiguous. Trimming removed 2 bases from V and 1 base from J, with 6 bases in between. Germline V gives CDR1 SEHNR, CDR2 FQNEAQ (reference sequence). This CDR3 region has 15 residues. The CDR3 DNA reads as TGTGCCAGCAGCTTACCCGGGTCTGGGGCCAACGTCCTGACTTTC. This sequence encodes CASSLPGSGANVLTF.

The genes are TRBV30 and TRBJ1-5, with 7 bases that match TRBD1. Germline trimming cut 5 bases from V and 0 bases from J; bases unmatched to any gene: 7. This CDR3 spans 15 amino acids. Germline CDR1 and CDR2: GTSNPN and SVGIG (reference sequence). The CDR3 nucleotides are TGTGCCTGGTCTACAGGGGCTTATAGCAATCAGCCCCAGCATTTT. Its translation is CAWSTGAYSNQPQHF.

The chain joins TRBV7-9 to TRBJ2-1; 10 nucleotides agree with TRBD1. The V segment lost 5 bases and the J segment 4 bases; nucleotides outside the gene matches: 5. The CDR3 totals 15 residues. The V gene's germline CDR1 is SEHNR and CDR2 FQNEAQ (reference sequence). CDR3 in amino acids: CASSAMGQGYNEQFF. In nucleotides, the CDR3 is TGTGCCAGCAGCGCGATGGGACAGGGGTACAATGAGCAGTTCTTC.

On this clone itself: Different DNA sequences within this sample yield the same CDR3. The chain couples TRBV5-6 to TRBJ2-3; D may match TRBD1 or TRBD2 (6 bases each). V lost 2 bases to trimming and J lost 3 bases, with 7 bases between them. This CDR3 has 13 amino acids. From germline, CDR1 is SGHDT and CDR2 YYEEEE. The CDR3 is CASSLGGTDTQYF. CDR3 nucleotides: TGTGCCAGCAGCTTAGGGGGGACAGATACGCAGTATTTT.

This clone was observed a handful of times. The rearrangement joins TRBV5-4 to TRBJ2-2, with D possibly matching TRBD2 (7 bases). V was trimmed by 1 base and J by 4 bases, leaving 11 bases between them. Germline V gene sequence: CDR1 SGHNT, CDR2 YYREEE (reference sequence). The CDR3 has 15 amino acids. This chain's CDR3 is CASSLRRGGTGELFF. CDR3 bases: TGTGCCAGCAGCTTGAGAAGGGGGGGCACCGGGGAGCTGTTTTTT. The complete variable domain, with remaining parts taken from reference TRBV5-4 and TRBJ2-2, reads ETGVTQSPTHLIKTRGQQVTLRCSSQSGHNTVSWYQQALGQGPQFIFQYYREEENGRGNFPPRFSGLQFPNYSSELNVNALELDDSALYLCASSLRRGGTGELFFGEGSRLTVL.

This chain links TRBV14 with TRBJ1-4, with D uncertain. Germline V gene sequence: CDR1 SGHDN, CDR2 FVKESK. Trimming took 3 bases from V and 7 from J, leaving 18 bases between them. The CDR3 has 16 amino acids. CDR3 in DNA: TGTGCCAGCAGCCAGATAGGAGGATTTTCCATTGAAAAACTGTTTTTT. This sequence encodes CASSQIGGFSIEKLFF. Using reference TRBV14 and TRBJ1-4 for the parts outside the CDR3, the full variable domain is EAGVTQFPSHSVIEKGQTVTLRCDPISGHDNLYWYRRVMGKEIKFLLHFVKESKQDESGMPNNRFLAERTGGTYSTLKVQPAELEDSGVYFCASSQIGGFSIEKLFFGSGTQLSVL.